The source of this T cell receptor (beta chain) is a study of blood T cell repertoires in COVID-19. The study assigned cohorts using participant-reported clinical history. This clone was recorded many times. Authors' processing steps: Cell counts per sample came from amplifying reference gene primers. Sequencing was performed with immunoSEQ multiplex PCR; in TCRdb, only in-frame clones are kept and a portion is missing. V, J and clone size are taken as reported in that table, and D and trimming were inferred from the DNA itself. This sample has some 490,000 clones, with roughly nine tenths found just once. The clonotype comes from an older woman who had recovered from COVID-19. Specimen: PBMCs or T cells enriched from blood (not recorded which).

The CDR3 sequence is CAISESWNTGELFF. The CDR3 DNA is TGTGCCATCAGTGAGTCCTGGAACACCGGGGAGCTGTTTTTT. The chain links TRBV10-3 to TRBJ2-2; D remains ambiguous. CDR3 length: 14 amino acids. V was trimmed by 0 bases and J by 1 base, leaving 3 bases between them. CDR1 and CDR2 from the germline V gene are ENHRY and SYGVKD.